The sample holds one count of the clone carrying this T cell receptor (beta chain). The CDR3 consists of 12 residues. Germline V gene lookup returns CDR1 LNHDA and CDR2 SQIVND (reference sequence). V was trimmed by 2 bases and J by 7 bases, leaving 8 bases between them. These data belong to a study of blood T cell repertoires in COVID-19. Overall study: PBMCs, B-cell-depleted T cells, or T cells provided the cDNA or gDNA that made up the material.

Source study methods: For nucleated cells, counts were estimated from reference gene primer amplification. Some clones are missing from TCRdb's copy, which holds only in-frame ones; the method was immunoSEQ multiplex PCR. V, J and clone size were drawn from that table, and D and trimming were deduced from the DNA. The sample lists about 120,000 clones, roughly 85% occurring once. This receptor was taken from an older man with acute or convalescent COVID-19. This rearrangement joins TRBV19 to TRBJ1-1; D is uncertain. Sequenced material: peripheral blood. CDR3: CASSIIGSEAFF. The DNA for the CDR3 is TGTGCCAGTAGTATAATAGGGAGTGAAGCTTTCTTT.